This entry lists 13 T cell receptor beta chains sequenced from one sample in a study of beta chain features in type 1 diabetes. Sequenced material consisted of expressed TCRB transcripts (all of the isolated RNA was reverse transcribed). The method was immunoSEQ multiplex PCR; TCRdb's version includes in-frame clones alone and lacks a portion of them. This repertoire shows a few hundred thousand clones, roughly a fifth found once; its top ten account for approximately 0.041%. Sequenced sample: naive CD4+ T cells from blood. The receptors were sampled from a woman under 30 in good health.

This clone showed up just a few times. The chain joins TRBV30 to TRBJ1-2; 7 nucleotides align to TRBD1. This CDR3 comprises 13 residues. Germline trimming cut 3 bases from V and 6 bases from J; bases unmatched to any gene: 7. CDR1 and CDR2 (germline): GTSNPN, SVGIG (reference sequence). CDR3 residues: CAWSRGTGDGYTF. The CDR3 DNA follows: TGTGCCTGGAGCCGGGGTACAGGGGATGGCTACACCTTC.

CDR3 sequence reads: CASSGERGMGETQYF. CDR3 DNA sequence: TGTGCCAGCAGCGGAGAACGGGGGATGGGGGAGACCCAGTACTTC. The chain links TRBV7-2 to TRBJ2-5; TRBD2 might be the D (6 bases). The CDR3 runs 15 residues. Trimming shortened V by 5 bases and J by 5 bases, and 18 bases separated the two germline ends. Germline loops: CDR1 SGHTA, CDR2 FQGNSA.

The gene calls are TRBV7-2 and TRBJ2-7; TRBD2 is a possible D gene (6 bases). V lost 5 bases and J lost 6, with 14 bases in between. This CDR3 is built from 13 residues. The germline V gene encodes CDR1 SGHTA and CDR2 FQGNSA. CDR3 residues: CASSVPPSVEQYF. As DNA, the CDR3 is TGTGCCAGCAGCGTACCCCCTAGCGTCGAGCAGTACTTC.

This chain uses TRBV5-6 with TRBJ2-1; weak D call: TRBD1 (6 bases). V shed 0 bases and J shed 2 bases, with 12 bases lying between them. Germline V CDR1 and CDR2: SGHDT, YYEEEE. The CDR3 has 16 amino acids. The CDR3 nucleotides are TGTGCCAGCAGCTTGGTAGGTCAGGGGACCTACAATGAGCAGTTCTTC. It specifies CASSLVGQGTYNEQFF.

The chain links TRBV21-1 to TRBJ1-5; no DNA check was done on the table's D call, TRBD1. TRBV21-1 is annotated as a pseudogene. The CDR3 covers 9 residues. CDR3 amino acids: CATPRPQHF. In DNA form, the CDR3 reads TGTGCCACCCCCAGACCCCAGCATTTT.

This clone was detected only a few times. The chain joins TRBV4-2 to TRBJ2-5, with D tentatively TRBD2 (6 bases). V was trimmed by 0 bases and J by 7 bases, leaving 15 bases between them. This CDR3 has 15 residues. CDR1 and CDR2 from the germline V gene are LGHNA and YNFKEQ. The CDR3 nucleotides are TGTGCCAGCAGCCAAGAAGGCGGGAACACCGGGACCCAGTACTTC. This sequence encodes CASSQEGGNTGTQYF.

This clone has more than one count but fewer than ten. The chain uses TRBV11-2 and TRBJ2-7, with TRBD2 matching over 9 bases. The CDR3 runs to 16 residues. Germline CDR1 is SGHAT and CDR2 is FQNNGV. The J segment lost 5 bases and the V segment lost 1 base, leaving 9 bases of the junction unmatched. CDR3 DNA sequence: TGTGCCAGCAGCTTAGCTCCGGGACTAGCAGCCCACGAGCAGTACTTC. Translating it yields CASSLAPGLAAHEQYF.

The chain couples TRBV5-1 to TRBJ2-5; 10 nucleotides match TRBD1. CDR1 is SGHRS and CDR2 is YFSETQ in the germline V gene. This CDR3 contains 16 residues. The J segment lost 4 bases and the V segment lost 1 base, leaving 7 bases of the junction unmatched. DNA of the CDR3: TGCGCCAGCAGCTTGAGAGGGGACAGGGGTCCAGAGACCCAGTACTTC. Translating it yields CASSLRGDRGPETQYF. The full variable domain, in which reference TRBV5-1 and TRBJ2-5 provide the parts outside the CDR3, is KAGVTQTPRYLIKTRGQQVTLSCSPISGHRSVSWYQQTPGQGLQFLFEYFSETQRNKGNFPGRFSGRQFSNSRSEMNVSTLELGDSALYLCASSLRGDRGPETQYFGPGTRLLVL.

V and J are TRBV18 and TRBJ2-1; tentative D call: TRBD2 (5 bases). CDR1 is KGHSH and CDR2 is LQKENI in the germline V gene. Trimming removed 3 bases from V and 0 bases from J, with 9 bases in between. This CDR3 comprises 15 residues. CDR3 DNA: TGTGCCAGCTCACCCCCGGGGAGCTCCTACAATGAGCAGTTCTTC. This gives the protein CASSPPGSSYNEQFF.

The V call is TRBV10-3, the J call TRBJ2-5; possible D gene TRBD2, 7 bases. The V end was cut by 5 bases, the J end by 7 bases, with 17 bases between. Germline CDR1 ENHRY, CDR2 SYGVKD. The CDR3 runs to 14 residues. DNA of the CDR3: TGTGCCATCAGTAACCCGGGGGGCTTATGGACCCAGTACTTC. It yields the protein CAISNPGGLWTQYF.

This clone came up a few times. The chain carries TRBV9 and TRBJ2-7; weak D call: TRBD2 (5 bases). Germline values: CDR1 SGDLS, CDR2 YYNGEE. The V end was cut by 2 bases, the J end by 7 bases, with 16 bases between. The CDR3 length is 14 residues. Written as DNA, the CDR3 is TGTGCCAGCAGCGTGCAGGAGGATAGTAAGGAGCAGTACTTC. Its translation is CASSVQEDSKEQYF.

There are a few counts of this clone. The CDR3, as DNA: TGTGCCAGCAGCTCCTACAGGGGGGACTACAATGAGCAGTTCTTC. Its translation: CASSSYRGDYNEQFF. The chain links TRBV7-2 to TRBJ2-1; 8 nucleotides line up with TRBD1. There are 15 residues in the CDR3. After removal of 4 bases from V and 3 bases from J, the junction contained 5 bases not matched to a gene. Germline V gene data show CDR1 as SGHTA and CDR2 as FQGNSA.

This clone was seen more than once but under ten times. Distinct nucleotide sequences in the sample also encode this CDR3. The chain couples TRBV6-5 to TRBJ1-2; D ambiguous. The CDR3 is 13 amino acids. Trimming removed 0 bases at V and 4 bases at J, with 6 bases between. Germline V gene sequence: CDR1 MNHEY, CDR2 SVGAGI. The CDR3 protein is CASSYSTGYGYTF. The DNA of the CDR3 is TGTGCCAGCAGTTACTCGACGGGCTATGGCTACACCTTC.